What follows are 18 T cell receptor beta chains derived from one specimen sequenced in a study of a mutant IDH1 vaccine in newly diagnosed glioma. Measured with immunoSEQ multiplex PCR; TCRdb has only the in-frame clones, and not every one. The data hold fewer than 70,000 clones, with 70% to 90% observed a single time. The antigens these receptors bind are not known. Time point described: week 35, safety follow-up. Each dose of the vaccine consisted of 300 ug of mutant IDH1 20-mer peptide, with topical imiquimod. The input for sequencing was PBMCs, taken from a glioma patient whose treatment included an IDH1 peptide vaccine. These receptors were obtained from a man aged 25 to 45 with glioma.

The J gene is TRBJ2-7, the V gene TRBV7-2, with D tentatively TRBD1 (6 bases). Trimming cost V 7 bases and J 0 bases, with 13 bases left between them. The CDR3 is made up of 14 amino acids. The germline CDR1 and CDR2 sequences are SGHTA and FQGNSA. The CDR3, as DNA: TGTGCCAGCACTGGACAGCCTTTCTCCTACGAGCAGTACTTC. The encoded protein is CASTGQPFSYEQYF.

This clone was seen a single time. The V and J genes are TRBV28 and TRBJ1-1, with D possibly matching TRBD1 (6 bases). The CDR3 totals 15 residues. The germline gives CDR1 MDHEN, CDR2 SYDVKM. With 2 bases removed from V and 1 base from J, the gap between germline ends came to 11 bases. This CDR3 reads CASSLGRRGNTEAFF. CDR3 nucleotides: TGTGCCAGCAGTTTAGGGCGCAGGGGGAACACTGAAGCTTTCTTT.

The CDR3 here is CASSGQRDTEAFF. The DNA for the CDR3 is TGTGCCAGCAGTGGTCAAAGGGACACTGAAGCTTTCTTT. This rearrangement joins TRBV6-1 to TRBJ1-1; D remains ambiguous. The V end was cut by 4 bases, the J end by 3 bases, with 9 bases between. CDR3 length: 13 amino acids. CDR1 MNHNS and CDR2 SASEGT come from the germline V gene.

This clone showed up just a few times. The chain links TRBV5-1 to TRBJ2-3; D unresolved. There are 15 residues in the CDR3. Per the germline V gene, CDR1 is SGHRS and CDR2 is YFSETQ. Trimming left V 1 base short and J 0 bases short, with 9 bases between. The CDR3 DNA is TGCGCCAGCAGCTTGCGACCCTCCAGCACAGATACGCAGTATTTT. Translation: CASSLRPSSTDTQYF.

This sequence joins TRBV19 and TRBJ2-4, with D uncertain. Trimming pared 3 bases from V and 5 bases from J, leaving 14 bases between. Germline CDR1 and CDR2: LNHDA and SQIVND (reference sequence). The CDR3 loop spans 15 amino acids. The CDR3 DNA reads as TGTGCCAGTAGTATTACCGCCTGGAGCCAAAACATTCAGTACTTC. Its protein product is CASSITAWSQNIQYF.

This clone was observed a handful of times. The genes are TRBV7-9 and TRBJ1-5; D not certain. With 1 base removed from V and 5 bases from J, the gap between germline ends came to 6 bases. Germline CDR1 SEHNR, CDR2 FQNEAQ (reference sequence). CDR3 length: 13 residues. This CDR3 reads CASSLGTDQPQHF. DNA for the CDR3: TGTGCCAGCAGCTTAGGAACTGATCAGCCCCAGCATTTT.

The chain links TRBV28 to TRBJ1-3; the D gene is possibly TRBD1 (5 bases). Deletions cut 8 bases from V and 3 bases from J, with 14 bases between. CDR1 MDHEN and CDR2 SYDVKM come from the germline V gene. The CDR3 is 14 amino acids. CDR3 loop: CASGAAGGGNTIYF. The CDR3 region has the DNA TGTGCCAGCGGGGCTGCCGGGGGTGGAAACACCATATATTTT. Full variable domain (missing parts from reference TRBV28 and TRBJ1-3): DVKVTQSSRYLVKRTGEKVFLECVQDMDHENMFWYRQDPGLGLRLIYFSYDVKMKEKGDIPEGYSVSREKKERFSLILESASTNQTSMYLCASGAAGGGNTIYFGEGSWLTVV.

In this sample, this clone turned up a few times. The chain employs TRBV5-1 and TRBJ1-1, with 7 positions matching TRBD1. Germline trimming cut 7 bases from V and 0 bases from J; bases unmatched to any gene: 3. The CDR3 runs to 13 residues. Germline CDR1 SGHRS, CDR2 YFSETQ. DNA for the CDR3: TGCGCCAGCGTGGGACAGATGAACACTGAAGCTTTCTTT. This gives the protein CASVGQMNTEAFF.

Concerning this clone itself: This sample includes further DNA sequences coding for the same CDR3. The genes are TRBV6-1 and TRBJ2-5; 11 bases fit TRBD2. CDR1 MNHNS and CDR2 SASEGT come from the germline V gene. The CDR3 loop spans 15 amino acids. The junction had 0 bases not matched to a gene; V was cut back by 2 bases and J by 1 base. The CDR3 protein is CASSELAGGQETQYF. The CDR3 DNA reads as TGTGCCAGCAGTGAACTAGCGGGGGGCCAAGAGACCCAGTACTTC.

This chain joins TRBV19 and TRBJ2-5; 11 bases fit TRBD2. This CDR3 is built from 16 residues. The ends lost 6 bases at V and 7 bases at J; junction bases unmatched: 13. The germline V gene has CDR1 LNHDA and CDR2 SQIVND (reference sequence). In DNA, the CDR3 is TGTGCCAGTAGCCCAGGACTAGCGGGCTCCCTAGGGACCCAGTACTTC. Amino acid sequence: CASSPGLAGSLGTQYF.

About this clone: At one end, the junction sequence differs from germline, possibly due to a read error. The CDR3 region has the DNA TGTGCCAGCAGCTATTTCGATGGGCTTTTCTTC. Translated, it gives CASSYFDGLFF. The gene calls are TRBV7-9 and TRBJ1-2; D is unclear. The CDR3 is 11 residues long. Germline V gives CDR1 SEHNR, CDR2 FQNEAQ (reference sequence). The full variable domain, rest sourced from reference TRBV7-9 and TRBJ1-2, is DTGVSQNPRHKITKRGQNVTFRCDPISEHNRLYWYRQTLGQGPEFLTYFQNEAQLEKSRLLSDRFSAERPKGSFSTLEIQRTEQGDSAMYLCASSYFDGLFFGSGTRLTVV.

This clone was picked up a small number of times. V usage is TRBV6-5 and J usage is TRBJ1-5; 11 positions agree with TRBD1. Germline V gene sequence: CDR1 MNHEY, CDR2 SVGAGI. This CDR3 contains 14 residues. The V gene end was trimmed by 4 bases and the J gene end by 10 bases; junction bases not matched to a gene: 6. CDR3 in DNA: TGTGCCAGCAGTTCGGGACAGGGGGTGAGACCCCAGCATTTT. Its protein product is CASSSGQGVRPQHF.

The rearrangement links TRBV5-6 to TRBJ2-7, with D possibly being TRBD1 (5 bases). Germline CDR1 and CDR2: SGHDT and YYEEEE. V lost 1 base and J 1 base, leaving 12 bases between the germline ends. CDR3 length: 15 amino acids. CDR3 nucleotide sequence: TGTGCCAGCAGCTTGAGGGGTTACCTTTCCTACGAGCAGTACTTC. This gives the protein CASSLRGYLSYEQYF.

In DNA form, the CDR3 reads TGTGCCAGTAGTATATCTGGGGGCAGCGGCTACACCTTC. Protein: CASSISGGSGYTF. This sequence joins TRBV19 and TRBJ1-2, with D tentatively TRBD1 (6 bases). CDR3 size: 13 residues. CDR1 and CDR2 (germline): LNHDA, SQIVND (reference sequence). Trimming shortened V by 2 bases and J by 8 bases, and 12 bases separated the two germline ends. Looking up the rest from reference TRBV19 and TRBJ1-2 gives the full variable domain: DGGITQSPKYLFRKEGQNVTLSCEQNLNHDAMYWYRQDPGQGLRLIYYSQIVNDFQKGDIAEGYSVSREKKESFPLTVTSAQKNPTAFYLCASSISGGSGYTFGSGTRLTVV.

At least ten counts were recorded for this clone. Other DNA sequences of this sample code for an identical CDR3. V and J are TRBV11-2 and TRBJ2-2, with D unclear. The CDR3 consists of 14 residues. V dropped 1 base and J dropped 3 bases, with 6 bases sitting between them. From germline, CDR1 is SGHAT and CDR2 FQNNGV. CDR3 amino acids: CASSLGGYTGELFF. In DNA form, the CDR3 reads TGTGCCAGCAGCTTAGGAGGTTACACCGGGGAGCTGTTTTTT. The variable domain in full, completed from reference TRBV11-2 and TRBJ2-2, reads EAGVAQSPRYKIIEKRQSVAFWCNPISGHATLYWYQQILGQGPKLLIQFQNNGVVDDSQLPKDRFSAERLKGVDSTLKIQPAKLEDSAVYLCASSLGGYTGELFFGEGSRLTVL.

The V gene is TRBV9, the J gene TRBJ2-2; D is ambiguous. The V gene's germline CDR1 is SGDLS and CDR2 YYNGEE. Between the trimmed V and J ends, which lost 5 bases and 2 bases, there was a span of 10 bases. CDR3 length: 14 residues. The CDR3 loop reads CASRRDTNTGELFF. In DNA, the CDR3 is TGTGCCAGCAGGCGAGACACTAACACCGGGGAGCTGTTTTTT.

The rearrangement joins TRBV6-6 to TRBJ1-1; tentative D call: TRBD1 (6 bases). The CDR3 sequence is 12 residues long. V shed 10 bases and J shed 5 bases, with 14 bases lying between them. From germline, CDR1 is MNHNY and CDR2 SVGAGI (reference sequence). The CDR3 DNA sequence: TGTGCCACCCGAGGGGGGCCGACTGAAGCTTTCTTT. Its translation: CATRGGPTEAFF.

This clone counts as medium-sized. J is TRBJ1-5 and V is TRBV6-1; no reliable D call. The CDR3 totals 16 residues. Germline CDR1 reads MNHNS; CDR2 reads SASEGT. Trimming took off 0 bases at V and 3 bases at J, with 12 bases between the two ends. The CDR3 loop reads CASSEAQPLYNQPQHF. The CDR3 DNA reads TGTGCCAGCAGTGAAGCGCAGCCTCTCTACAATCAGCCCCAGCATTTT.